Listed below are T cell receptor beta chains from one sample, sequenced in a study of Graves' ophthalmopathy and Graves' hyperthyroidism. Each CDR3 protein gets one entry after TCRdb re-called the multiplex PCR reads with MiXCR. The top ten clones hold 7% of a sample with some 380,000 distinct CDR3 sequences, roughly 15% of them seen once. The source material was peripheral blood. These receptor sequences come from a woman aged 18-29 years with stable Graves' hyperthyroidism. The CDR3 runs from the conserved cysteine through the conserved F or W. The order of the fields is J gene, D gene, V gene, clone size, CDR3 DNA, CDR3 protein. A D gene is named only where the DNA matches it firmly. The size entry is marked missing in some rows and otherwise reads once, few, many or a size class.

j_gene: TRBJ2-5
d_gene: NA
v_gene: TRBV2
abundance: few
CDR3nt: TGTGCCAGCGCATGGGGGGAGAGGGAGACCCAGTACTTC
CDR3aa: CASAWGERETQYF

j_gene: TRBJ1-5
d_gene: NA
v_gene: TRBV7-3
abundance: few
CDR3nt: TGTGCCAGCAGCCCCACTCCCAATCAGCCCCAGCATTTT
CDR3aa: CASSPTPNQPQHF

j_gene: TRBJ1-1
d_gene: NA
v_gene: TRBV12-5
abundance: few
CDR3nt: TGTGCTAGTATTCAATCAGGGGAAGCTTTCTTT
CDR3aa: CASIQSGEAFF

j_gene: TRBJ2-7
d_gene: TRBD2
v_gene: TRBV6-5
abundance: many
CDR3nt: TGTGCCAGTTCGGCCGGTAGCGGGAGCTCCTACGAGCAGTACTTC
CDR3aa: CASSAGSGSSYEQYF

j_gene: TRBJ2-7
d_gene: NA
v_gene: TRBV29-1
abundance: many
CDR3nt: TGCAGCGTTAAGGGGTCCCTAGGAGACGAGCAGTACTTC
CDR3aa: CSVKGSLGDEQYF

j_gene: TRBJ2-7
d_gene: NA
v_gene: TRBV11-2
abundance: many
CDR3nt: TGTGCCAGCAGCTTAGTTGGTGCAGTACCAAATCACTACGAGCAGTACTTC
CDR3aa: CASSLVGAVPNHYEQYF

j_gene: TRBJ1-1
d_gene: NA
v_gene: TRBV19
abundance: many
CDR3nt: TGTGCCAGTAGTATCCTAAACACTGAAGCTTTCTTT
CDR3aa: CASSILNTEAFF

j_gene: TRBJ1-2
d_gene: NA
v_gene: TRBV6-1
abundance: many
CDR3nt: TGTGCCAGCAATGGGGGGGGTGGCTATGGCTACACCTTC
CDR3aa: CASNGGGGYGYTF

j_gene: TRBJ1-1
d_gene: NA
v_gene: TRBV20-1
abundance: many
CDR3nt: TGCAGTGCTAGAGATTTTGGGTTCGCAGGGAACACTGAAGCTTTCTTT
CDR3aa: CSARDFGFAGNTEAFF

j_gene: TRBJ2-5
d_gene: TRBD2
v_gene: TRBV6-1
abundance: many
CDR3nt: TGTGCCAGCAGTGATTGGCGCGGGGGGGCCGAAGAGACCCAGTACTTC
CDR3aa: CASSDWRGGAEETQYF

j_gene: TRBJ2-7
d_gene: TRBD1
v_gene: TRBV12-3/TRBV12-4
abundance: NA
CDR3nt: TGTGCCAGCAGATGGACAGGGGGAGACTCCTACGAGCAGTACTTC
CDR3aa: CASRWTGGDSYEQYF

j_gene: TRBJ2-7
d_gene: TRBD1
v_gene: TRBV2
abundance: few
CDR3nt: TGTGCCACCCAGACAGGGCCACAGTCCTCCGAGCAGTACTTC
CDR3aa: CATQTGPQSSEQYF

j_gene: TRBJ2-7
d_gene: TRBD1
v_gene: TRBV18
abundance: many
CDR3nt: TGTGCCAGCTCACCGGGACAGTTCGAGCAGTACTTC
CDR3aa: CASSPGQFEQYF

j_gene: TRBJ1-1
d_gene: NA
v_gene: TRBV7-9
abundance: many
CDR3nt: TGTGCCAGCAGCCCCGAGACGGGGTCCACTGAAGCTTTCTTT
CDR3aa: CASSPETGSTEAFF

j_gene: TRBJ1-2
d_gene: NA
v_gene: TRBV12-3/TRBV12-4
abundance: many
CDR3nt: TGTGCCAGCAGTCCAGGGTATACGAACTATGGCTACACCTTC
CDR3aa: CASSPGYTNYGYTF

j_gene: TRBJ2-7
d_gene: NA
v_gene: TRBV2
abundance: many
CDR3nt: TGTGCCAGCAGTCCGACGACAGGAAACTACGAGCAGTACTTC
CDR3aa: CASSPTTGNYEQYF

j_gene: TRBJ1-1
d_gene: TRBD1
v_gene: TRBV11-2
abundance: many
CDR3nt: TGTGCCAGCAGCCCCCTCCAGGGGGATCCGAACACTGAAGCTTTCTTT
CDR3aa: CASSPLQGDPNTEAFF

j_gene: TRBJ2-4
d_gene: TRBD1
v_gene: TRBV11-1
abundance: many
CDR3nt: TGTGCCAGCACCGTCGGGACAGCTTCGGCCAAAAACATTCAGTACTTC
CDR3aa: CASTVGTASAKNIQYF

j_gene: TRBJ1-5
d_gene: TRBD1
v_gene: TRBV7-2
abundance: many
CDR3nt: TGTGCCACCTCACAGGGGCTGTATAGCAATCAGCCCCAGCATTTT
CDR3aa: CATSQGLYSNQPQHF

j_gene: TRBJ2-7
d_gene: TRBD1
v_gene: TRBV29-1
abundance: NA
CDR3nt: TGCAGCGTTGAACCATTACAGGGGGCCTACGAGCAGTACTTC
CDR3aa: CSVEPLQGAYEQYF

j_gene: TRBJ2-5
d_gene: NA
v_gene: TRBV2
abundance: once
CDR3nt: TGTGCCAGCAACCCGGACAGAGTCCAAGAGACCCAGTACTTC
CDR3aa: CASNPDRVQETQYF

j_gene: TRBJ1-1
d_gene: TRBD1
v_gene: TRBV9
abundance: many
CDR3nt: TGTGCCAGCAGCGCCACTGGACAGGGAAGGTCGGGCACTGAAGCTTTCTTT
CDR3aa: CASSATGQGRSGTEAFF

j_gene: TRBJ2-5
d_gene: NA
v_gene: TRBV6-2/TRBV6-3
abundance: NA
CDR3nt: TGTGCCAGCAGAGAGTTATGGGACCAGTACTTC
CDR3aa: CASRELWDQYF

j_gene: TRBJ2-5
d_gene: NA
v_gene: TRBV6-5
abundance: many
CDR3nt: TGTGCCAGCAGTTCACACGCGAGAGAGACCCAGTACTTC
CDR3aa: CASSSHARETQYF

j_gene: TRBJ2-5
d_gene: NA
v_gene: TRBV12-3/TRBV12-4
abundance: many
CDR3nt: TGTGCCAGCGGCTGGCGGGGCCAGTACCAAGAGACCCAGTACTTC
CDR3aa: CASGWRGQYQETQYF

j_gene: TRBJ2-5
d_gene: NA
v_gene: TRBV9
abundance: many
CDR3nt: TGTGCCAGCAGCGCCCCCCCTCAAGAGACCCAGTACTTC
CDR3aa: CASSAPPQETQYF

j_gene: TRBJ2-7
d_gene: TRBD2
v_gene: TRBV11-2
abundance: many
CDR3nt: TGTGCCAGCAGCTTAGGACGGGGGGGCTACGAGCAGTACTTC
CDR3aa: CASSLGRGGYEQYF

j_gene: TRBJ1-1
d_gene: NA
v_gene: TRBV12-3/TRBV12-4
abundance: NA
CDR3nt: TGTGCCAGCAGTTTAATGGGATATGAAGCTTTCTTT
CDR3aa: CASSLMGYEAFF

j_gene: TRBJ1-5
d_gene: NA
v_gene: TRBV6-2/TRBV6-3
abundance: many
CDR3nt: TGTGCCAGCAGTTCCCGGGACATGCCCCAGCATTTT
CDR3aa: CASSSRDMPQHF

j_gene: TRBJ1-1
d_gene: NA
v_gene: TRBV12-3/TRBV12-4
abundance: many
CDR3nt: TGTGCCAGCGGGTACACAGGGAGTGAAGCTTTCTTT
CDR3aa: CASGYTGSEAFF

j_gene: TRBJ2-2
d_gene: NA
v_gene: TRBV5-1
abundance: NA
CDR3nt: TGCGCCAGCAGCTTGGGCCACTTGAGCGGGGAGCTGTTTTTT
CDR3aa: CASSLGHLSGELFF

j_gene: TRBJ1-4
d_gene: NA
v_gene: TRBV12-3/TRBV12-4
abundance: many
CDR3nt: TGTGCCAGCAGTCCGGGACCGAGTCCAGAGGAAAAACTGTTTTTT
CDR3aa: CASSPGPSPEEKLFF

j_gene: TRBJ2-7
d_gene: NA
v_gene: TRBV7-9
abundance: many
CDR3nt: TGTGCCAGCAGCGGGTGGACTGAACACTCCTACGAGCAGTACTTC
CDR3aa: CASSGWTEHSYEQYF

j_gene: TRBJ2-7
d_gene: NA
v_gene: TRBV2
abundance: NA
CDR3nt: TGTGCCAGCAGCTTGGGGGTTTACTCTCGCGGGTCCTACGAGCAGTACTTC
CDR3aa: CASSLGVYSRGSYEQYF

j_gene: TRBJ1-1
d_gene: NA
v_gene: TRBV12-3/TRBV12-4
abundance: many
CDR3nt: TGTGCCAGCAGTTTCTCGCAGGGCACTGAAGCTTTCTTT
CDR3aa: CASSFSQGTEAFF

j_gene: TRBJ2-5
d_gene: NA
v_gene: TRBV11-2
abundance: many
CDR3nt: TGTGCCAGCAGCCCGTACCAAGAGACCCAGTACTTC
CDR3aa: CASSPYQETQYF

j_gene: TRBJ2-7
d_gene: NA
v_gene: TRBV20-1
abundance: NA
CDR3nt: TGCAGTGCTAGAGATCTGCAGGGCCGGGAGCAGTACTTC
CDR3aa: CSARDLQGREQYF

j_gene: TRBJ2-7
d_gene: NA
v_gene: TRBV12-3/TRBV12-4
abundance: many
CDR3nt: TGTGCCAGCAGTCCGTCTCCGGGTCAGGGTCCCTACGAGCAGTACTTC
CDR3aa: CASSPSPGQGPYEQYF

j_gene: TRBJ1-1
d_gene: NA
v_gene: TRBV19
abundance: NA
CDR3nt: TGTGCCAGTAGTATTCTAGCAGGTGAAGCTTTCTTT
CDR3aa: CASSILAGEAFF

j_gene: TRBJ2-7
d_gene: NA
v_gene: TRBV12-5
abundance: NA
CDR3nt: TGTGCTAGTGGTATAGGCCTCGAGCAGTACTTC
CDR3aa: CASGIGLEQYF

j_gene: TRBJ1-1
d_gene: NA
v_gene: TRBV6-5
abundance: NA
CDR3nt: TGTGCCAGCAGTTACGTTGAGGGTTTTGGGCGGACTGAAGCTTTCTTT
CDR3aa: CASSYVEGFGRTEAFF

j_gene: TRBJ1-2
d_gene: TRBD1
v_gene: TRBV6-2/TRBV6-3
abundance: many
CDR3nt: TGTGCCAGCAGTTACTCGAGGGACAGGGGGAGGATAAACTATGGCTACACCTTC
CDR3aa: CASSYSRDRGRINYGYTF

j_gene: TRBJ1-1
d_gene: NA
v_gene: TRBV12-3/TRBV12-4
abundance: NA
CDR3nt: TGTGCCAGCAGACTGACAGGTCGGGGCACTGAAGCTTTCTTT
CDR3aa: CASRLTGRGTEAFF

j_gene: TRBJ2-5
d_gene: NA
v_gene: TRBV5-1
abundance: NA
CDR3nt: TGCGCCAGCAGCTTGTACAGGGCTTTGGAGACCCAGTACTTC
CDR3aa: CASSLYRALETQYF